Listed here is a single T cell receptor (beta chain). The source of the sample is a study of blood T cell repertoires in COVID-19. The method was immunoSEQ multiplex PCR; TCRdb's version includes in-frame clones alone and lacks a portion of them. Of about 240,000 clones listed, approximately 87% are singletons. The sequenced sample was peripheral blood. The clonotype originates from a man aged 60 to 69 with acute or convalescent COVID-19.

CDR3 bases: TGTGCCAGCAGCCACCCCCCCAGCGGTACCTCCTACGAGCAGTACTTC. As protein: CASSHPPSGTSYEQYF. V is TRBV7-6 and J is TRBJ2-7, with D possibly matching TRBD2 (5 bases). This CDR3 has 16 residues. V lost 5 bases and J 0 bases, leaving 17 bases between the germline ends. Germline CDR1 reads SGHVS; CDR2 reads FNYEAQ.